A selection of T cell receptor beta chains follows, all from one sample in a study of blood T cell repertoires in COVID-19. Assay used: immunoSEQ multiplex PCR; TCRdb lists only in-frame clones, some missing. The sample holds 55,000 to 60,000 clones, 75% to 80% seen once. Sequenced material: peripheral blood. Receptors were obtained from a middle-aged man with active or convalescent COVID-19. The CDR3 runs from the conserved cysteine through the conserved F or W. The D gene is left open where the match is weak. Clone size is stated in some rows and not others, as once, few, many or a class when expanded.

D | J | V | size | CDR3 | DNA
- | TRBJ2-5 | TRBV7-9 | - | CASSSPTDPKETQYF | TGTGCCAGCAGCTCGCCGACAGACCCAAAAGAGACCCAGTACTTC
TRBD1 | TRBJ1-5 | TRBV28 | - | CASRGGRQGALNQPQHF | TGTGCCAGCAGAGGAGGAAGACAGGGGGCTCTGAATCAGCCCCAGCATTTT
TRBD1 | TRBJ1-6 | TRBV11-2 | few | CASRGEGGLFSSPLHF | TGTGCCAGCAGAGGGGAAGGGGGCCTGTTTAGCTCACCCCTCCACTTT
- | TRBJ2-5 | TRBV18 | - | CASSPLGTLETQYF | TGTGCCAGCTCACCATTAGGGACATTAGAGACCCAGTACTTC
- | TRBJ2-6 | TRBV13 | - | CASSLKVREAGANVLTF | TGTGCCAGCAGCTTAAAAGTACGAGAAGCTGGGGCCAACGTCCTGACTTTC
- | TRBJ1-6 | TRBV6-2/TRBV6-3 | once | CASSYSRATGNSPLHF | TGTGCCAGCAGTTACTCGAGGGCGACTGGCAATTCACCCCTCCACTTT
- | TRBJ1-3 | TRBV7-8 | - | CASSLATGNTIYF | TGTGCCAGCAGCTTAGCGACAGGAAACACCATATATTTT
TRBD2 | TRBJ2-1 | TRBV6-5 | - | CASSYSPSGGFNEQFF | TGTGCCAGCAGTTACTCCCCTAGCGGGGGTTTCAATGAGCAGTTCTTC
- | TRBJ2-2 | TRBV12-3/TRBV12-4 | - | CASSLSLGELFF | TGTGCCAGCAGCCTATCCCTGGGGGAGCTGTTTTTT
- | TRBJ1-4 | TRBV11-2 | few | CASSHSTGMDEKLFF | TGTGCCAGCAGCCATTCGACAGGCATGGATGAAAAACTGTTTTTT
- | TRBJ1-3 | TRBV4-1 | few | CASSQDRTAYTIYF | TGCGCCAGCAGCCAAGATAGGACAGCCTACACCATATATTTT
TRBD1 | TRBJ1-5 | TRBV7-8 | - | CASSDRARMSQHF | TGTGCCAGCAGTGACAGGGCCCGTATGTCCCAGCATTTT
- | TRBJ1-2 | TRBV4-1 | many | CASSQTTGYYGYTF | TGCGCCAGCAGCCAAACCACAGGGTACTATGGCTACACCTTC
- | TRBJ1-3 | TRBV9 | - | CASSVDSSGNTIYF | TGTGCCAGCAGCGTGGACAGCTCTGGAAACACCATATATTTT
- | TRBJ1-4 | TRBV2 | few | CASRRALALNEKLFF | TGTGCCAGCAGGCGAGCGCTAGCACTTAATGAAAAACTGTTTTTT
- | TRBJ1-1 | TRBV11-3 | - | CASSAGPPEKAFF | TGTGCCAGCAGCGCGGGACCCCCGGAGAAAGCTTTCTTT
TRBD2 | TRBJ2-1 | TRBV6-6 | few | CASTRTSSLNEQFF | TGTGCCAGCACCAGGACTAGCAGTCTCAATGAGCAGTTCTTC
TRBD1 | TRBJ1-5 | TRBV10-1 | - | CASIRQGVNQPQHF | TGCGCCAGTATCAGACAGGGGGTCAATCAGCCCCAGCATTTT
TRBD1 | TRBJ2-3 | TRBV2 | - | CASRFLGDRLQYTQYF | TGTGCCAGCAGGTTCCTGGGGGACAGGCTACAGTATACGCAGTATTTT
TRBD2 | TRBJ2-2 | TRBV5-6 | - | CASSLGLANTGELFF | TGTGCCAGCAGCTTGGGACTAGCAAACACCGGGGAGCTGTTTTTT
- | TRBJ2-1 | TRBV2 | few | CASTGSSYNEQFF | TGTGCCAGCACCGGGAGCTCCTACAATGAGCAGTTCTTC
TRBD2 | TRBJ2-1 | TRBV19 | - | CASSIEERETSDEQFF | TGTGCCAGTAGTATAGAGGAGCGGGAGACTTCCGATGAGCAGTTCTTC
TRBD2 | TRBJ2-3 | TRBV19 | - | CASSTGLAGTDTQYF | TGTGCCAGTAGTACAGGACTAGCGGGGACAGATACGCAGTATTTT
TRBD1 | TRBJ2-7 | TRBV18 | - | CASSPPYDRDEQYF | TGTGCCAGCTCACCTCCCTACGACAGGGACGAGCAGTACTTC
- | TRBJ2-2 | TRBV30 | - | CASRGGSRSGGELFF | TGTGCCTCCAGGGGCGGAAGTAGATCCGGCGGGGAGCTGTTTTTT
TRBD1 | TRBJ2-5 | TRBV5-1 | - | CASSNTQGVETQYF | TGCGCCAGCAGCAACACGCAGGGGGTTGAGACCCAGTACTTC
- | TRBJ1-5 | TRBV3-1/TRBV3-2 | - | CASSQDRDQPQHF | TGTGCCAGCAGCCAAGACCGGGATCAGCCCCAGCATTTT
TRBD2 | TRBJ2-5 | TRBV6-2/TRBV6-3 | - | CASSSVGGALETQYF | TGTGCCAGCAGTTCGGTCGGGGGGGCCTTAGAGACCCAGTACTTC
- | TRBJ1-3 | TRBV6-1 | once | CASSEAWPGGISGNTIYF | TGTGCCAGCAGTGAAGCCTGGCCAGGAGGCATCTCTGGAAACACCATATATTTT
TRBD1 | TRBJ1-2 | TRBV10-3 | - | CAISGTGTAFLQGYTF | TGTGCCATCAGTGGAACCGGGACAGCTTTCCTTCAGGGCTACACCTTC
- | TRBJ1-1 | TRBV18 | - | CASSQLNTEAFF | TGTGCCAGCTCTCAACTCAACACTGAAGCTTTCTTT
- | TRBJ1-6 | TRBV27 | - | CASSPTGGRSPLHF | TGTGCCAGCAGCCCGACAGGCGGAAGGTCACCCCTCCACTTT
- | TRBJ1-2 | TRBV29-1 | - | CSVEDQGPLSGYTF | TGCAGCGTTGAAGACCAGGGGCCACTTTCTGGCTACACCTTC
TRBD2 | TRBJ2-1 | TRBV5-4 | once | CASSPAGDYNEQFF | TGTGCCAGCAGCCCGGCGGGGGACTACAATGAGCAGTTCTTC
- | TRBJ2-2 | TRBV6-2/TRBV6-3 | few | CASSPANTGELFF | TGTGCCAGCAGTCCCGCGAACACCGGGGAGCTGTTTTTT
- | TRBJ2-7 | TRBV9 | - | CASSVGRGFSYEQYF | TGTGCCAGCAGCGTAGGAAGGGGGTTTTCCTACGAGCAGTACTTC
TRBD1 | TRBJ1-1 | TRBV14 | - | CASSYLPGQGTGTEAFF | TGTGCCAGCAGCTATCTCCCGGGACAGGGGACGGGGACTGAAGCTTTCTTT